The present T cell receptor beta chain was sequenced within a study of shared clonotypes between healthy human individuals. Study-wide points: Exclusively blood specimens were collected; tissue repertoires likely differ.

Regarding this clone: As yet, its antigen is unknown.

Sequenced by immunoSEQ multiplex PCR; TCRdb stores in-frame clones only, minus some. The sample records about a million clones, 75% being singletons. The ends were cut back, 5 bases at V and 2 bases at J, with 16 bases in the middle. The CDR3 is 16 residues long. Germline V gene data show CDR1 as SEHNR and CDR2 as FQNEAQ (reference sequence). The sequenced sample was memory CD4+ T cells sorted from blood. Subset reported: CD45RA-negative fraction. This sequence joins TRBV7-9 and TRBJ2-1, with a tentative D call TRBD2 (6 bases). This TCR came from a man aged 18 to 35 in good health. CDR3: CASSRNRGFTYNEQFF. CDR3 nucleotides: TGTGCCAGCAGCCGAAACCGGGGGTTCACCTACAATGAGCAGTTCTTC.